This is a list of T cell receptor beta chains from one sample in a study of CD4 T cells in relation to SARS-CoV-2 and coronaviruses. Repertoires were generated with immunoSEQ multiplex PCR, while TCRdb's copy carries only in-frame clones and drops some. The data show 25,000 to 30,000 clones, around 79% seen once. No antigens are known for them. The sequencing sample was made of CD4+ T cells from PBMCs, cultured in vitro. The receptors come from a human donor in good health. CDR3s leave out the opening cysteine and the closing phenylalanine or tryptophan.

V | CDR3
TRBV6-6 | ASSQDSYGYT
TRBV7-2 | ASSLSGTGRETQY
TRBV6-5 | ASSYFTGGAYEQY
TRBV19 | ASSGGNSPLH
TRBV5-1 | ASRTGTGLTDTQY
TRBV4-1 | ASSNSGTGNPEKLF
TRBV12-3/TRBV12-4 | ASSLSGSRSQY
TRBV5-1 | ASSLGGGETQY
TRBV5-1 | ASNSAGTGYGYT
TRBV11-3 | ASSLGATSYEQY
TRBV5-4 | ASSLARGGYYGYT